This T cell receptor beta chain was recorded in a study of healthy donors' naive CD4 and CD8 T cells. TCR libraries were built from approximately 520 ng of total RNA by linear amplification. TCRdb ran MiXCR on the reads and lists one entry per CDR3 protein. The sample gives 180,000 or so distinct CDR3 sequences, around 80% of which show up once; roughly 2.3% is in the top ten. The sample consisted of naive CD4+ and CD8+ T cells sorted from blood, pooled from several donors. The receptor comes from a pool of human donors in good health; the sample pools cells from several healthy donors.

Here the CDR3 DNA reads TGCAGCGTTCTACGGACTAGCGGGAGCTCGCAGTTCTTC. It yields the protein CSVLRTSGSSQFF. The chain links TRBV29-1 to TRBJ2-1; 13 bases are a match to TRBD2. CDR3 length equals 13 residues. Germline values: CDR1 SQVTM, CDR2 ANQGSEA. V dropped 5 bases and J dropped 12; count of bases not matched to a gene: 7.